Below are 14 T cell receptor beta chains sequenced from a single sample in a study of cytomegalovirus exposure and HLA in healthy donors. Amplification used 60 Vbeta primers and 13 Jbeta primers. TCRdb's table, derived via immunoSEQ multiplex PCR, lists solely in-frame clones and lacks some. In the table there are some 210,000 clones, approximately 87% of which are singletons. Sequencing input: PBMCs. These receptors came from a young man in good health and CMV-seronegative.

The CDR3 nucleotides are TGCAGCGTTGTCGAGGGCTTCGGTTCACCCCTCCACTTT. This sequence encodes CSVVEGFGSPLHF. V and J are TRBV29-1 and TRBJ1-6; D not resolved. The germline CDR1 and CDR2 sequences are SQVTM and ANQGSEA. The V end was cut by 4 bases, the J end by 9 bases, with 13 bases between. The CDR3 extends over 13 amino acids.

This clone was recorded once. The rearrangement joins TRBV27 to TRBJ2-7; 7 bases are a match to TRBD1. This CDR3 contains 14 residues. Germline trimming cut 5 bases from V and 2 bases from J; bases unmatched to any gene: 6. In germline, CDR1 is MNHEY, CDR2 SMNVEV (reference sequence). The CDR3 DNA is TGTGCCAGCAGTGAGGGACAGAGGACCTACGAGCAGTACTTC. Its translation is CASSEGQRTYEQYF.

V gene TRBV30 combines with J gene TRBJ1-2; 9 nucleotides align to TRBD1. This CDR3 region has 12 residues. V shed 5 bases, J shed 12 bases, and the junction held 10 bases outside the gene matches. Germline V gene lookup returns CDR1 GTSNPN and CDR2 SVGIG (reference sequence). CDR3 sequence reads: CAWVQGALGHTF. CDR3 coding DNA: TGTGCCTGGGTACAGGGGGCGCTGGGACACACCTTC. The complete variable domain, with remaining parts taken from reference TRBV30 and TRBJ1-2, reads SQTIHQWPATLVQPVGSPLSLECTVEGTSNPNLYWYRQAAGRGLQLLFYSVGIGQISSEVPQNLSASRPQDRQFILSSKKLLLSDSGFYLCAWVQGALGHTFGSGTRLTVV.

V gene TRBV6-6 combines with J gene TRBJ2-5, with TRBD1 matching 10 bases. Germline assignment: CDR1 MNHNY and CDR2 SVGAGI (reference sequence). The CDR3 has 14 amino acids. V was pared by 3 bases and J by 8 bases, with 6 bases of the junction left unmatched. The CDR3 protein is CASSYFGQGETQYF. The CDR3 DNA follows: TGTGCCAGCAGTTATTTCGGACAGGGGGAAACCCAGTACTTC.

The CDR3 bases are TGCGCCAGCAGGTTATCTAGCGGGAGTCTCGAGCAGTACTTC. Encoded protein: CASRLSSGSLEQYF. The chain recombines TRBV5-1 with TRBJ2-7, with 10 bases matching TRBD2. The CDR3 has 14 amino acids. Germline V gives CDR1 SGHRS, CDR2 YFSETQ. Trimming took 5 bases from V and 6 from J; bases not matched to a gene: 8.

The gene calls are TRBV7-2 and TRBJ1-5; D is uncertain. Looked up from germline, CDR1 is SGHTA and CDR2 is FQGNSA. With 1 base removed from V and 2 bases from J, the gap between germline ends came to 15 bases. This CDR3 region has 17 residues. CDR3 nucleotide sequence: TGTGCCAGCAGCTTAGATGGGGTAGGGAGAGGCAATCAGCCCCAGCATTTT. It translates to CASSLDGVGRGNQPQHF.

V and J are TRBV19 and TRBJ2-1; 10 bases match TRBD1. The CDR3 extends over 14 amino acids. Losses at the gene ends were 9 bases for V and 2 bases for J; bases not matched to a gene: 4. Germline CDR1 is LNHDA and CDR2 is SQIVND (reference sequence). DNA for the CDR3: TGTGCCAGCACGACAGGGGGCACCTACAATGAGCAGTTCTTC. Amino acids: CASTTGGTYNEQFF.

The chain couples TRBV4-2 to TRBJ2-3; TRBD2 matches at 8 bases. This CDR3 region has 17 residues. The germline CDR1 and CDR2 sequences are LGHNA and YNFKEQ. Germline trimming cut 1 base from V and 2 bases from J; bases unmatched to any gene: 8. The CDR3, as DNA: TGTGCCAGCAGCCAAGCCAAACGGGAGGGGAACACAGATACGCAGTATTTT. Its protein is CASSQAKREGNTDTQYF.

This clone was seen only a few times. The CDR3 coding sequence is TGTGCCAGCAGCTTATCGTCGTACACTGAAGCTTTCTTT. Its translation is CASSLSSYTEAFF. The genes are TRBV7-9 and TRBJ1-1; D gene unclear. Per the germline V gene, CDR1 is SEHNR and CDR2 is FQNEAQ (reference sequence). The CDR3 extends over 13 amino acids. The germline V and J ends were trimmed by 2 bases and 3 bases, with 7 bases remaining between them.

This chain links TRBV5-1 with TRBJ2-1; weak D call: TRBD2 (7 bases). This CDR3 has 15 residues. Trimming cost V 4 bases and J 5 bases, with 16 bases left between them. Germline V lookup: CDR1 SGHRS, CDR2 YFSETQ. This CDR3 is CASSTGGTTDNEQFF. The CDR3 coding sequence is TGCGCCAGCAGCACCGGGGGGACAACGGACAATGAGCAGTTCTTC.

The chain carries TRBV7-2 and TRBJ2-1; 11 nucleotides align to TRBD1. This CDR3 is built from 16 residues. CDR1 SGHTA and CDR2 FQGNSA come from the germline V gene. The V and J ends lost 4 bases and 3 bases, in that order; junction bases with no gene match: 5. This CDR3 is CASSSGGTGGYNEQFF. CDR3 in DNA: TGTGCCAGCAGCTCCGGGGGGACAGGGGGCTACAATGAGCAGTTCTTC.

This chain joins TRBV28 and TRBJ1-2, with D unresolved. The CDR3 sequence is 10 residues long. Trimming pared 9 bases from V and 1 base from J, leaving 3 bases between. Germline CDR1 reads MDHEN; CDR2 reads SYDVKM. This CDR3 reads CASYNYGYTF. CDR3 nucleotides: TGTGCCAGTTATAACTATGGCTACACCTTC.

The chain combines TRBV28 with TRBJ2-7, with TRBD1 matching 7 bases. Unmatched junction bases numbered 6, after V lost 4 bases and J lost 6 bases. Per germline, CDR1 MDHEN and CDR2 SYDVKM. This CDR3 spans 13 amino acids. The CDR3 loop reads CASSSTGSGEQYF. The CDR3 nucleotides read TGTGCCAGCAGTTCGACAGGGTCTGGCGAGCAGTACTTC.

The chain combines TRBV29-1 with TRBJ2-7, with TRBD1 matching 10 bases. The CDR3 has 14 residues. V trimming: 6 bases; J trimming: 2 bases; junction bases outside the gene matches: 7. Germline assignment: CDR1 SQVTM and CDR2 ANQGSEA. CDR3: CSVEKGQGAYEQYF. The CDR3 DNA follows: TGCAGCGTCGAGAAAGGACAGGGGGCCTACGAGCAGTACTTC.